This T cell receptor (beta chain) was sequenced in a study of cytomegalovirus exposure and HLA in healthy donors. The donors were members of the validation cohort, which comprised 100 to 150 subjects and was separate from the first cohort of 666 subjects. Repertoires were generated with immunoSEQ multiplex PCR, while TCRdb's copy carries only in-frame clones and drops some. The sample contains some 140,000 clones, about four fifths of which appear only once. Concerning this clone itself: Its antigen is not known. In the same sample, other DNA sequences code for this CDR3.

Study-level results: The tendency of first-cohort TCR clusters to co-occur in the approximately 110 validation repertoires was the finding of a later analysis. Some TCR beta chains (about 180 of them) were listed as cytomegalovirus-associated. Many donors shared some public TCRs, even though most TCR sequences were rare.

CDR1 and CDR2 (germline): SNHLY, FYNNEI. Trimming stripped 2 bases from V and 3 bases from J, with 3 bases between. The CDR3 length is 12 residues. The specimen sequenced was PBMCs. The source is a woman aged 30 to 39 in good health and CMV-seronegative. The chain is built from TRBV2 and TRBJ2-3; no clear D gene. The CDR3 spells CASSELTDTQYF. The CDR3, as DNA: TGTGCCAGCAGTGAACTGACAGATACGCAGTATTTT.